This T cell receptor (beta chain) was retrieved from a study of early T cells in non-severe SARS-CoV-2 infection (dated by TCRdb to about 2021). For the study in its entirety: Because TCR sequencing relied on bulk RNA taken from unsorted whole blood, pairing of alpha and beta chains was not possible. General conclusions and limits of the study: VDJdb matching was skewed toward anti-spike CD8 responses, so virus-specific expansions were likely underestimated and private and CD4 specificities were missed.

Receptors were amplified or captured by 5' RACE. Sequencing relied on a NextSeq 500. The TCR library protocol attached unique molecular identifiers to individual cDNA molecules to correct for sequencing error and PCR bias. Both TCR alpha and beta chains were sequenced, and tight co-correlation was observed between alpha and beta sequence abundances in each sample. On the study's bioinformatics: Decombinator V4 was used to perform V gene, J gene and CDR3 annotation of TCR sequences. Expanded TCRs were defined as changing significantly between any two time points under a Poisson model with p below 0.0001. TCR abundances were normalised to the total number of TCRs sequenced per sample and expressed as counts per million. TRAV1-2 paired with TRAJ12, TRAJ20 or TRAJ33 defined MAIT TCRs, while TRAV10 paired with TRAJ18 defined iNKT TCRs. VDJdb, accessed on 1 November 2021, was searched for TCRs annotated for CMV, EBV and SARS-CoV-2, and TCRs annotated for more than one antigen were excluded. Clones were called with MiXCR by TCRdb after fastp trimmed the public reads at Q25, and only in-frame beta chains were retained. Records with the same CDR3 protein are collapsed into one entry carrying the most frequent genes and DNA. The authors' filters were not applied to this entry. The sample table holds tens of thousands of distinct CDR3 sequences, of which 10% to 12% were seen once. The top ten constitute nearly 3% of the sample.

V lost 5 bases and J lost 5 bases; the stretch between them is 13 bases long. From a lookup of the germline V gene, CDR1 and CDR2 are SGHTA and FQGNSA. The CDR3 runs 13 amino acids, cysteine and phenylalanine included. Solely the CDR3 DNA is kept, with 39 bases framed from the first base. A note on this clonotype: Its cognate antigen has yet to be identified. Within one base of it there is no much larger clone, and no base qualities were kept.

A case-control design nested within a healthcare worker cohort in London, UK, was used, with weekly nasopharyngeal swab PCR tests and blood sampling performed. Between 23 and 31 March 2020, the week of the UK lockdown, healthcare workers were enrolled and then followed up weekly for as long as 16 weeks. The TCR comes from an adult who was a healthcare worker with PCR-confirmed SARS-CoV-2 infection or an uninfected control (not recorded which). The rearranged chain carries TRBV7-2 and TRBJ2-7; TRBD1 is perhaps the D gene, given 5 matching bases. Sequencing was performed on whole blood, taken at baseline. CDR3 sequence: CASSPPWGHEQYF. The DNA sequence is given as TGTGCCAGCAGCCCGCCATGGGGCCACGAGCAGTACTTC.